This T cell receptor (beta chain) was captured by sequencing in a study of blood T cell repertoires in COVID-19. About the research overall: The analysed material was cDNA or gDNA that came from T cells, B-cell-depleted T cells, or PBMCs.

Assay: immunoSEQ multiplex PCR; the TCRdb copy retains only in-frame clones and omits some. The repertoire holds around 110,000 clones, with 90% as singletons. The CDR3 has 15 residues. The germline CDR1 and CDR2 sequences are MNHEY and SVGAGI. Germline trimming cut 7 bases from V and 4 bases from J; bases unmatched to any gene: 6. The sequenced sample was peripheral blood. This sequence was found in a human donor with active COVID-19. The donor label of this sample is uncertain. The chain combines TRBV6-5 with TRBJ2-2; TRBD1 aligns across 10 bases. CDR3 nucleotide sequence: TGTGCCAGCAAAAGACAGGGGGCCTTCACCGGGGAGCTGTTTTTT. It encodes CASKRQGAFTGELFF.